The entry below describes one T cell receptor beta chain. Its antigen is not known. The sample originates from a study of a mutant IDH1 vaccine in newly diagnosed glioma. The wider study: The study gave patients eight vaccinations in weeks 1, 3, 5, 7, 11, 15, 19, 23. Commencement of vaccination occurred 4-6 weeks following radiotherapy alone, or concurrently with temozolomide cycles. Treated patients had a mean age of 40.4 years and a sex split that was around 60% male and roughly 40% female. Every participant had undergone radiotherapy, temozolomide, or both before, and most underwent both.

Time point defined: week 23, last vaccination. Doses of 300 ug of mutant IDH1 20-mer peptide were given with topical imiquimod. Trimming took 1 base from V and 8 from J, leaving 12 bases between them. CDR3 length equals 14 residues. The V gene's germline CDR1 is SGHRS and CDR2 YFSETQ. Data came from immunoSEQ multiplex PCR; TCRdb stores just in-frame clones and leaves some out. The table lists some 27,000 clones, roughly four fifths of them singletons. This receptor was taken from a woman aged 25 to 39 with glioma. Sequencing was performed on PBMCs, taken from a glioma patient whose treatment included an IDH1 peptide vaccine. The J gene is TRBJ1-4, the V gene TRBV5-1; maybe TRBD1 (5 bases). In DNA, the CDR3 is TGCGCCAGCAGCTTGAGGAGGGGAGGCGAAAAACTGTTTTTT. This translates into CASSLRRGGEKLFF.